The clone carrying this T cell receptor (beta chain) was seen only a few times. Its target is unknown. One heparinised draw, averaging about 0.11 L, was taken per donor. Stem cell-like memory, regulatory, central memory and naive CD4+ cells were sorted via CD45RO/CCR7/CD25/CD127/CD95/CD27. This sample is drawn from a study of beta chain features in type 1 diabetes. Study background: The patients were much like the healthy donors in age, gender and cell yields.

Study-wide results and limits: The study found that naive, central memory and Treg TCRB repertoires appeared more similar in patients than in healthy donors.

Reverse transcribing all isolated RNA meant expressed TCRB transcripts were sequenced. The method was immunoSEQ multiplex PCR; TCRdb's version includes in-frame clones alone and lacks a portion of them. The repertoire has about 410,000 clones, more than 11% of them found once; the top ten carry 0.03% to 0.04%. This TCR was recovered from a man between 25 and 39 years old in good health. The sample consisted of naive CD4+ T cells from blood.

CDR3 in amino acids: CASSPRGSYSYEQYF. The CDR3, as DNA: TGTGCCAGCAGCCCCCGGGGTTCGTACTCCTACGAGCAGTACTTC. J is TRBJ2-7 and V is TRBV7-9, with D possibly TRBD2 on 5 matching bases. CDR3 length: 15 amino acids. Trimming cost V 5 bases and J 0 bases, with 14 bases left between them. Germline CDR1 is SEHNR and CDR2 is FQNEAQ (reference sequence).